The present TCR beta chain was sequenced within a study of blood T cells in healthy people across ages. A second PCR, run for about 6 to 12 cycles, used a sample-barcoded 5' primer plus a J-beta primer mix. MiXCR was run by TCRdb on the 5' RACE reads, yielding one entry per CDR3 protein. The sample includes around 1,500,000 distinct CDR3 sequences, 42% seen only once; the top ten take 7% to 9.5%. CDR1 and CDR2 (germline): MNHNY, SVGAGI (reference sequence). The CDR3 length is 13 residues. V was trimmed by 8 bases and J by 13 bases, leaving 21 bases between them. A single count supports this clonotype.

What was sequenced was blood. The TCR was taken from a young woman in good health. The chain combines TRBV6-6 with TRBJ2-1; D is perhaps TRBD1 or TRBD2 (5 bases each). The DNA for the CDR3 is TGTGCCAGCTCAGCGCAGGCGGAAGGGACCCAGTTCTTC. It is translated as CASSAQAEGTQFF.